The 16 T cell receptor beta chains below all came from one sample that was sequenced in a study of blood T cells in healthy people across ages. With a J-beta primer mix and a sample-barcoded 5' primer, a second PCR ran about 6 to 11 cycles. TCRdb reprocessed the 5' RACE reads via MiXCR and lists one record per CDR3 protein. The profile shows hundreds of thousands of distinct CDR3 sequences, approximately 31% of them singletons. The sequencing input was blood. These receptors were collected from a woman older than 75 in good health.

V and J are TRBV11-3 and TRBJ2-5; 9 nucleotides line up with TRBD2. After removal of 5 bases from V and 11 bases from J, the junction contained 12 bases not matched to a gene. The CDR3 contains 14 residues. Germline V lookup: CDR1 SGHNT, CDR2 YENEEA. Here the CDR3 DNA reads TGTGCCAGCAGCGCCTTAGGGACTAGCAATGAGCAGTACTTC. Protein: CASSALGTSNEQYF. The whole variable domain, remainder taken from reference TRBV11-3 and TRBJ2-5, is EAGVVQSPRYKIIEKKQPVAFWCNPISGHNTLYWYLQNLGQGPELLIRYENEEAVDDSQLPKDRFSAERLKGVDSTLKIQPAELGDSAVYLCASSALGTSNEQYFGPGTRLLVL.

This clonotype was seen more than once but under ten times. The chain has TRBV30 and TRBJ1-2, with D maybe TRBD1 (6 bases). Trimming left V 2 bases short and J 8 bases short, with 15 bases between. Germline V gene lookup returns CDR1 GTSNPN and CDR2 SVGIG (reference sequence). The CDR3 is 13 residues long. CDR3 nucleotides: TGTGCCTGGAGTCAAAGGGGGGAGCAGGGCTACACCTTC. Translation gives CAWSQRGEQGYTF.

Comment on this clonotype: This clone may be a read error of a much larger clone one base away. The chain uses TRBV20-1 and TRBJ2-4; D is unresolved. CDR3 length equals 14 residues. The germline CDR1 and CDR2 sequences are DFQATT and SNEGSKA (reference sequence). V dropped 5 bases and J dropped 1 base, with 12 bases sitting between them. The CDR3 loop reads CSARRSGAKNIQYF. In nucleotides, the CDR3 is TGCAGTGCTCGCAGGTCGGGTGCCAAAAACATTCAGTACTTC.

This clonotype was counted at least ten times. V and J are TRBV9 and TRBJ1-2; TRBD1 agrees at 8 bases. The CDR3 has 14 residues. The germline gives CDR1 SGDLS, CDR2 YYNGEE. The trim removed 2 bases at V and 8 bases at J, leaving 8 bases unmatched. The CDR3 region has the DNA TGTGCCAGCAGCGTTGGAGAGGGACAGGCCGGCTACACCTTC. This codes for CASSVGEGQAGYTF.

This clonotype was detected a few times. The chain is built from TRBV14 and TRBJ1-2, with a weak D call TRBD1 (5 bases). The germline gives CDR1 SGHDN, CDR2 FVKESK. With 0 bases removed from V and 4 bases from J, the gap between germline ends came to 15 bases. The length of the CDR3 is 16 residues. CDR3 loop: CASSQDLGDRLYGYTF. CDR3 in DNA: TGTGCCAGCAGCCAAGATTTAGGCGACAGACTCTATGGCTACACCTTC.

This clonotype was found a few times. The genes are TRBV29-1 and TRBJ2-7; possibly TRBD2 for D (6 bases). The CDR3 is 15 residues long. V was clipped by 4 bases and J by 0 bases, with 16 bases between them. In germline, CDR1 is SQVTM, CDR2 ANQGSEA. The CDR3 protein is CSVVGGDRSSYEQYF. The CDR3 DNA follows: TGCAGCGTTGTGGGGGGTGACAGAAGCTCCTACGAGCAGTACTTC.

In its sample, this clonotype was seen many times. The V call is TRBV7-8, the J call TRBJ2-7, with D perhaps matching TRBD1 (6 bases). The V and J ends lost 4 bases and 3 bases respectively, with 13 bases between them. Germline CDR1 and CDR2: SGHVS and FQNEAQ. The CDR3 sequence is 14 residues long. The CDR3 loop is CASSSYRERYEQYF. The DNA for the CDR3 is TGTGCCAGCAGCTCGTACAGGGAGCGCTACGAGCAGTACTTC.

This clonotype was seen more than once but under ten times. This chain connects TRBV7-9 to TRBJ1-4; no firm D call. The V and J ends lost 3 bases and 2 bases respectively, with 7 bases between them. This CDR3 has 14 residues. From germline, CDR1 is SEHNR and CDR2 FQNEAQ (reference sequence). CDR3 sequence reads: CASSLERTNEKLFF. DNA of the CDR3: TGTGCCAGCAGCTTGGAGAGGACTAATGAAAAACTGTTTTTT.

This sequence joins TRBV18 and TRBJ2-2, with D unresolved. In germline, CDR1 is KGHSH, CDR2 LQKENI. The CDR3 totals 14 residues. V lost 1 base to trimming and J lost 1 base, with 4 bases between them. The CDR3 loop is CASSPRRNTGELFF. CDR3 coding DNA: TGTGCCAGCTCACCACGTCGGAACACCGGGGAGCTGTTTTTT.

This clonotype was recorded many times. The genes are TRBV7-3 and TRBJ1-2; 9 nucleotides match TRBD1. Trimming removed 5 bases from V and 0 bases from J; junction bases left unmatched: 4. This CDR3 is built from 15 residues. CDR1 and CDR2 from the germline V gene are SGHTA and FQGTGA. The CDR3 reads CASSMDRGANYGYTF. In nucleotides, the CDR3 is TGTGCCAGCAGCATGGACAGGGGCGCTAACTATGGCTACACCTTC.

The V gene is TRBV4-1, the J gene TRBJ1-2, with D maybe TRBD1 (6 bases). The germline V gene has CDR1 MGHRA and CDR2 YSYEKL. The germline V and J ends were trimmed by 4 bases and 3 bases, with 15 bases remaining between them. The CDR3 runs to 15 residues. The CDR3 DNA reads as TGCGCCAGCAGCCCAGCCGGGCAGGGGCACTATGGCTACACCTTC. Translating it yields CASSPAGQGHYGYTF.

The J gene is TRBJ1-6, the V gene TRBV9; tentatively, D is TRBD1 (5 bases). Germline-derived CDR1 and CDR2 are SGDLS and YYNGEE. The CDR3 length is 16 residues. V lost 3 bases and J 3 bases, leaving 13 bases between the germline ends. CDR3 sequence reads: CASSESSQGYNSPLHF. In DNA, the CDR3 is TGTGCCAGCAGCGAGAGTTCGCAGGGCTATAATTCACCCCTCCACTTT.

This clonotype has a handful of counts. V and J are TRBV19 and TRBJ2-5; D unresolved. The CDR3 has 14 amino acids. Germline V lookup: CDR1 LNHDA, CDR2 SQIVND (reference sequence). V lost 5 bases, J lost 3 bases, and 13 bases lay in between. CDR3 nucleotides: TGTGCCAGTAGTCCTCTAGGAAACAAAGAGACCCAGTACTTC. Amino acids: CASSPLGNKETQYF.

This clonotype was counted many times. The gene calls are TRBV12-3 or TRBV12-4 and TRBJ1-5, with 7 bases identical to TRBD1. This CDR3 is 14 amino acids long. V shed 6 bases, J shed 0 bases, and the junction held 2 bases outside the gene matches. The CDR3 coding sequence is TGTGCCAGCAGAGGGGACAGTAGCAATCAGCCCCAGCATTTT. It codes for CASRGDSSNQPQHF.

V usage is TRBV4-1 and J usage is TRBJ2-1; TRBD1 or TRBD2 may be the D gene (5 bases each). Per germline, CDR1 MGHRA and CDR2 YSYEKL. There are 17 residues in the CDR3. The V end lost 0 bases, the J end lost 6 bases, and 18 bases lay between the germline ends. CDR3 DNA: TGCGCCAGCAGCCAAGAGGGCACGGGGCTAGCAAGCAATGAGCAGTTCTTC. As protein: CASSQEGTGLASNEQFF.

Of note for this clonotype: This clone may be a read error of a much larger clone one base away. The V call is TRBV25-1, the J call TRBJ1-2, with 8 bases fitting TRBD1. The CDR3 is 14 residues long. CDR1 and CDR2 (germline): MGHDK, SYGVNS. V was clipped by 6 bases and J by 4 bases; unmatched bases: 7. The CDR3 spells CASRGTGRGYGYTF. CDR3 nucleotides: TGTGCCAGCAGGGGGACAGGTCGGGGCTATGGCTACACCTTC.